This T cell receptor (beta chain) was identified in a study of T cells in women clearing cervical HPV infection. The table came from immunoSEQ multiplex PCR; TCRdb's copy has only in-frame clones and leaves some out. This sample's table reports nearly 20,000 clones. Remarks on this clone: Germline is not matched at one junction end, which may reflect a read error. The read terminates 3 residues ahead of where the CDR3 ends, so the germline J gene completes it.

This CDR3 is built from 13 residues. In germline, CDR1 is SGHTA, CDR2 FQGNSA. This receptor was obtained from a woman aged 18-69 years with a cervical HPV16 infection that either progressed to CIN3+ or cleared (not recorded which). The chain uses TRBV7-2 and TRBJ1-4; a possible D gene is TRBD1 (5 bases). Sample: blood buffy coat. The CDR3 spells CASSGGINKKLFF. CDR3 bases read: TGTGCCAGCAGCGGGGGGATTAATAAAAAA.